A selection of T cell receptor beta chains follows, all from one sample in a study of Ad26.COV2.S vaccination and SARS-CoV-2 variants. Measured with immunoSEQ multiplex PCR; TCRdb has only the in-frame clones, and not every one. The data show hundreds of thousands of clones, 80% to 90% seen once. Sequencing was performed on peripheral blood, taken in a trial of Ad26.COV2.S vaccine versus placebo. These receptors were obtained from a person aged 18-65 years who received the Ad26.COV2.S COVID-19 vaccine or a placebo. Each CDR3 is given with its conserved first and last residue.

V gene	J gene	CDR3 length	CDR3 protein
TRBV13	TRBJ2-5	15	CASSLGQGAQETQYF
TRBV5-4	TRBJ2-3	14	CASTQRGARDTQYF
TRBV7-2	TRBJ1-1	14	CASSPGRGGTEAFF
TRBV3-1/TRBV3-2	TRBJ2-2	15	CASSQVSGTTGELFF
TRBV10-1	TRBJ1-1	15	CASHLVPVMNTEAFF
TRBV30	TRBJ2-7	13	CAWNNGPRYEQYF
TRBV25-1	TRBJ1-2	13	CASSDRGAYGYTF
TRBV3-1/TRBV3-2	TRBJ2-1	15	CASSQGSGGVWEQFF
TRBV7-2	TRBJ1-6	15	CASSLETGGFSPLHF
TRBV18	TRBJ1-1	16	CASSPPGGLLNTEAFF
TRBV9	TRBJ2-7	14	CASSPRLSSYEQYF
TRBV27	TRBJ2-2	12	CASSLRGRELFF
TRBV5-1	TRBJ2-1	14	CASSLSGMYDEQFF
TRBV7-9	TRBJ2-7	13	CASSLGQDYEQYF
TRBV7-9	TRBJ1-5	14	CASSFDSYNQPQHF
TRBV5-1	TRBJ1-6	15	CASSGGTGIGSPLHF
TRBV6-2/TRBV6-3	TRBJ2-3	15	CASSYGTGLTDTQYF
TRBV4-2	TRBJ1-1	15	CASSQVRGADTEAFF
TRBV4-2	TRBJ2-5	20	CASSQDLGIASRGDGETQYF
TRBV18	TRBJ2-7	12	CASSPGQLEQYF
TRBV7-3	TRBJ2-5	14	CASSLSGGQETQYF
TRBV7-3	TRBJ2-3	15	CASSPLAGVTDTQYF
TRBV6-1	TRBJ2-7	15	CASSEAPGTGYEQYF
TRBV6-5	TRBJ1-3	15	CASTRGPASGNTIYF
TRBV6-5	TRBJ1-2	13	CASSFGQGSGYTF
TRBV30	TRBJ2-1	13	CAWSALGYNEQFF
TRBV7-9	TRBJ1-6	14	CASSFGTLGEALHF
TRBV15	TRBJ2-5	15	CATSRDTGYQETQYF
TRBV6-6	TRBJ1-2	13	CATDSQSLYGYTF
TRBV5-1	TRBJ1-5	15	CASSPGQGLNQPQHF
TRBV10-1	TRBJ1-1	13	CASRGTGNTEAFF
TRBV27	TRBJ2-1	15	CASNKMAGVHNEQFF
TRBV5-8	TRBJ2-2	12	CASSHLTGELFF
TRBV30	TRBJ1-2	13	CAWSAGLNYGYTF
TRBV13	TRBJ2-1	15	CASSSGLAAYNEQFF
TRBV9	TRBJ1-3	15	CASSANRYPGNTIYF
TRBV5-4	TRBJ2-3	16	CASLAYGTVGPDTQYF
TRBV2	TRBJ2-7	17	CASSDVVSGGAPYEQYF
TRBV27	TRBJ1-2	16	CASSFWDSGRAHGYTF
TRBV19	TRBJ2-3	14	CASSRGLVTDTQYF
TRBV18	TRBJ1-2	12	CASSPEGYGYTF
TRBV12-3/TRBV12-4	TRBJ2-7	13	CASSLSRVNEQYF
TRBV6-5	TRBJ2-7	16	CASSYAGTGVSYEQYF
TRBV7-8	TRBJ1-3	15	CASSPLQGGGNTIYF
TRBV30	TRBJ1-3	15	CAWKPTGGLRNTIYF
TRBV14	TRBJ2-5	13	CASSQVMAQTQYF